The rows below give T cell receptor beta chains drawn from one sample of a study of cytomegalovirus exposure and HLA in healthy donors. Assay used: immunoSEQ multiplex PCR; TCRdb lists only in-frame clones, some missing. This sample's table reports 200,000 or so clones. The material sequenced was PBMCs. The receptors originated from a boy younger than 18 in good health and CMV-seronegative. CDR3s include the opening cysteine and the closing phenylalanine or tryptophan. A D gene is named only where the DNA matches it firmly.

J: TRBJ1-5
V: TRBV19
D: -
DNA: TGTGCCAGTAGTGAACAGGGTGGAAATCAGCCCCAGCATTTT
CDR3: CASSEQGGNQPQHF

J: TRBJ1-3
V: TRBV19
D: -
DNA: TGTGCCAGTACCTTGGACAGATCTGGAAACACCATATATTTT
CDR3: CASTLDRSGNTIYF

J: TRBJ1-2
V: TRBV19
D: -
DNA: TGTGCCAGTAACTCTCAAAAGAGGGGGAACCTTGGCTACACCTTC
CDR3: CASNSQKRGNLGYTF

J: TRBJ1-5
V: TRBV7-8
D: -
DNA: TGTGCCAGCAGCTTAGTAGCCCAGGGCGATAATCAGCCCCAGCATTTT
CDR3: CASSLVAQGDNQPQHF

J: TRBJ2-7
V: TRBV7-9
D: -
DNA: TGTGCCAGCAGCCTTAACACCGATGGGGCCGAGCAGTACTTC
CDR3: CASSLNTDGAEQYF

J: TRBJ1-1
V: TRBV19
D: -
DNA: TGTGCCAGTACCCTGGGATTGCAGGGGAACACTGAAGCTTTCTTT
CDR3: CASTLGLQGNTEAFF

J: TRBJ2-6
V: TRBV13
D: -
DNA: TGTGCCAGCCTTATGGGGGCCGGAGGGGCCAACGTCCTGACTTTC
CDR3: CASLMGAGGANVLTF

J: TRBJ2-1
V: TRBV29-1
D: -
DNA: TGCAGCGTTGAACTTAACGGACTGTCCTACAATGAGCAGTTCTTC
CDR3: CSVELNGLSYNEQFF

J: TRBJ2-3
V: TRBV7-2
D: TRBD2
DNA: TGTGCCAGCAGCTTTAGCGGGGGTTCCACAGATACGCAGTATTTT
CDR3: CASSFSGGSTDTQYF

J: TRBJ1-1
V: TRBV19
D: -
DNA: TGTGCCAGTAGTGAATATACAGTTACGAACACTGAAGCTTTCTTT
CDR3: CASSEYTVTNTEAFF

J: TRBJ2-7
V: TRBV25-1
D: -
DNA: TGTGCCAGCAGTGATGTGGGGGGAGTCCACGAGCAGTACTTC
CDR3: CASSDVGGVHEQYF

J: TRBJ2-7
V: TRBV6-5
D: -
DNA: TGTGCCAGCAGTTACGGCAGGGTGAACGAGCAGTACTTC
CDR3: CASSYGRVNEQYF

J: TRBJ1-2
V: TRBV18
D: -
DNA: TGTGCCAGCTCACCCCAGGGAATTAGGGGCTACACCTTC
CDR3: CASSPQGIRGYTF

J: TRBJ2-7
V: TRBV6-5
D: -
DNA: TGTGCCAGCAATAACAGGGGGGGGACCTACGAGCAGTACTTC
CDR3: CASNNRGGTYEQYF

J: TRBJ1-5
V: TRBV9
D: -
DNA: TGTGCCAGCAGCTCAGGGGCAGTCAGCAATCAGCCCCAGCATTTT
CDR3: CASSSGAVSNQPQHF

J: TRBJ1-2
V: TRBV5-1
D: TRBD1
DNA: TGCGCCAGCAGCTTAAGGACAGGGGCGGACTATGGCTACACCTTC
CDR3: CASSLRTGADYGYTF

J: TRBJ2-3
V: TRBV9
D: -
DNA: TGTGCCAGCAGCGCCGGACCTCTAGGAATCAGGGCAGATACGCAGTATTTT
CDR3: CASSAGPLGIRADTQYF

J: TRBJ2-3
V: TRBV7-6
D: -
DNA: TGTGCCAGCAGCTTAGGCGGGGCCACAGATACGCAGTATTTT
CDR3: CASSLGGATDTQYF

J: TRBJ1-2
V: TRBV4-2
D: TRBD1
DNA: TGTGCCAGCAGCCAACAAGACAGGGAGTATGGCTACACCTTC
CDR3: CASSQQDREYGYTF

J: TRBJ2-7
V: TRBV7-9
D: -
DNA: TGTGCCAGCAGCCCGCCTGGAGGCTACGAGCAGTACTTC
CDR3: CASSPPGGYEQYF

J: TRBJ2-1
V: TRBV12-5
D: -
DNA: TGTGCTAGTGCCAGGGTCTTCAATGAGCAGTTCTTC
CDR3: CASARVFNEQFF

J: TRBJ2-5
V: TRBV9
D: -
DNA: TGTGCCAGCAGCGTAGAACTCTCCGGGGAGACCCAGTACTTC
CDR3: CASSVELSGETQYF

J: TRBJ2-1
V: TRBV5-4
D: -
DNA: TGTGCCAGCAGCTTACTGGGGCTCTCCTACAATGAGCAGTTCTTC
CDR3: CASSLLGLSYNEQFF

J: TRBJ2-5
V: TRBV7-9
D: -
DNA: TGTGCCAGCAGCTTATTGGGCAGTCAACAAGAGACCCAGTACTTC
CDR3: CASSLLGSQQETQYF

J: TRBJ2-6
V: TRBV29-1
D: -
DNA: TGCAGCGTTGAATCTCGTCGAGGGTCGGCTGGGGCCAACGTCCTGACTTTC
CDR3: CSVESRRGSAGANVLTF

J: TRBJ2-1
V: TRBV6-5
D: TRBD2
DNA: TGTGCCAGCAGTTTGGGGACTAGCGGGGCGGGTGAGCAGTTCTTC
CDR3: CASSLGTSGAGEQFF

J: TRBJ1-1
V: TRBV2
D: TRBD1
DNA: TGTGCCAACCAGGGGGAAATGAACACTGAAGCTTTCTTT
CDR3: CANQGEMNTEAFF

J: TRBJ1-1
V: TRBV29-1
D: -
DNA: TGCAGCGTTGAGGCAGGCCCTCAGGACACTGAAGCTTTCTTT
CDR3: CSVEAGPQDTEAFF

J: TRBJ2-1
V: TRBV7-7
D: TRBD1
DNA: TGTGCCAGCAGTCTCGGGACAGAAGGTTCGAATGAGCAGTTCTTC
CDR3: CASSLGTEGSNEQFF

J: TRBJ2-5
V: TRBV4-2
D: -
DNA: TGTGCCAGCAGCCAAGTTATCGTGTGGGCAGCCTCACAAGAGACCCAGTACTTC
CDR3: CASSQVIVWAASQETQYF

J: TRBJ2-1
V: TRBV15
D: -
DNA: TGTGCCACCAGCAGAGATTCCAGGGGCGATACTTATGAGCAGTTCTTC
CDR3: CATSRDSRGDTYEQFF

J: TRBJ2-7
V: TRBV5-1
D: -
DNA: TGCGCCAGCAGCCTGGACGGTAACGAGCAGTACTTC
CDR3: CASSLDGNEQYF

J: TRBJ2-3
V: TRBV4-2
D: TRBD2
DNA: TGTGCCAGCAGTTCTAGCGGGGGGGCCACAGATACGCAGTATTTT
CDR3: CASSSSGGATDTQYF

J: TRBJ1-1
V: TRBV5-4
D: -
DNA: TGTGCCAGCAGCTCGAGACAGACTGAAGCTTTCTTT
CDR3: CASSSRQTEAFF

J: TRBJ2-7
V: TRBV30
D: -
DNA: TGTGCCTGGAACCCCGGGTTCACCTACGAGCAGTACTTC
CDR3: CAWNPGFTYEQYF

J: TRBJ1-5
V: TRBV7-2
D: -
DNA: TGTGCCAGCAGCTTAGCGCTGAGTGAATGGAGCAATCAGCCCCAGCATTTT
CDR3: CASSLALSEWSNQPQHF

J: TRBJ1-2
V: TRBV30
D: -
DNA: TGTGCCTGGGGGAGGGAAAACTATGGCTACACCTTC
CDR3: CAWGRENYGYTF

J: TRBJ2-7
V: TRBV7-2
D: TRBD1
DNA: TGTGCCAGCAGCTTGACAGGGTACTACGAGCAGTACTTC
CDR3: CASSLTGYYEQYF

J: TRBJ2-7
V: TRBV2
D: TRBD1
DNA: TGTGCCAGCAGTGGGACAGGGGGATCCTACGAGCAGTACTTC
CDR3: CASSGTGGSYEQYF

J: TRBJ1-2
V: TRBV11-2
D: -
DNA: TGTGCCAGCAGCCCAAACGGAGGGGATTTTCACTATGGCTACACCTTC
CDR3: CASSPNGGDFHYGYTF

J: TRBJ2-7
V: TRBV5-1
D: -
DNA: TGCGCCAGCAGCCGCACAGGGACCTACGAGCAGTACTTC
CDR3: CASSRTGTYEQYF

J: TRBJ1-1
V: TRBV13
D: -
DNA: TGTGCCAGCAGCTCTCAGGGCGGGGACACTGAAGCTTTCTTT
CDR3: CASSSQGGDTEAFF

J: TRBJ1-2
V: TRBV7-2
D: -
DNA: TGTGCCAGCAGCTTAGGGGGGGGTGTTAACTATGGCTACACCTTC
CDR3: CASSLGGGVNYGYTF

J: TRBJ1-3
V: TRBV18
D: TRBD1
DNA: TGTGCCAGCTCACCACTGCAGGGGGACTCTGGAAACACCATATATTTT
CDR3: CASSPLQGDSGNTIYF

J: TRBJ1-1
V: TRBV19
D: -
DNA: TGTGCCAGTAGTATCCGGGTTCCACAGGGTTTTACCACTGAAGCTTTCTTT
CDR3: CASSIRVPQGFTTEAFF

J: TRBJ2-5
V: TRBV2
D: TRBD1
DNA: TGTGCCAGCAGTGAAGGTAACAGGGGAGAGACCCAGTACTTC
CDR3: CASSEGNRGETQYF

J: TRBJ2-2
V: TRBV5-1
D: TRBD2
DNA: TGCGCCAGCGCTACCGGGACTAGCGGGGGGCTATCGAACACCGGGGAGCTGTTTTTT
CDR3: CASATGTSGGLSNTGELFF

J: TRBJ2-1
V: TRBV9
D: -
DNA: TGTGCCAGCAGCGGGGGGACAACCCCCTACAATGAGCAGTTCTTC
CDR3: CASSGGTTPYNEQFF